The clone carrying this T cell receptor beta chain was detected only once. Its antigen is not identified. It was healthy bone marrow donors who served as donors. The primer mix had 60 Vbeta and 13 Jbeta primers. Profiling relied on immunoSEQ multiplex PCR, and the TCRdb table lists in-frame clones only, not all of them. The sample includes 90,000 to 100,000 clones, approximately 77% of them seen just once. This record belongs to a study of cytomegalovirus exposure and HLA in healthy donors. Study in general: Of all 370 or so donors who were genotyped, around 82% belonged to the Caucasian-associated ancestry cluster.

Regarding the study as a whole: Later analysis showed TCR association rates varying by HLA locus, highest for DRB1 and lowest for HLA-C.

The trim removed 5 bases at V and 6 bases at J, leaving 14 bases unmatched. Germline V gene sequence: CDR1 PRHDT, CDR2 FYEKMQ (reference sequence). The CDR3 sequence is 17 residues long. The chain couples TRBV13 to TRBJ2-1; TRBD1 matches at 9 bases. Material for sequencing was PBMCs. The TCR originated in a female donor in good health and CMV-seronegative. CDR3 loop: CASSAPGTGFNLNEQFF. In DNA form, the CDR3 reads TGTGCCAGCAGCGCGCCCGGGACAGGGTTTAATCTCAATGAGCAGTTCTTC.